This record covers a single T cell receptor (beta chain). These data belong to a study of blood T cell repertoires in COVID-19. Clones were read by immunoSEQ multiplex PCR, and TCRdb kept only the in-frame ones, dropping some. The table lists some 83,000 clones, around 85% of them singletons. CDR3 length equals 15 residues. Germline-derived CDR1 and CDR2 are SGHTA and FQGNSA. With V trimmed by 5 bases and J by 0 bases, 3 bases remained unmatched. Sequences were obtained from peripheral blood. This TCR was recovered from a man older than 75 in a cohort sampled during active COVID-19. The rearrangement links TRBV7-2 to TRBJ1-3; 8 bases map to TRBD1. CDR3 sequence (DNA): TGTGCCAGCAGCCCTGACAGGGGCTCTGGAAACACCATATATTTT. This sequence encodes CASSPDRGSGNTIYF.